This TCR beta chain appears in the sequencing data of a study of T cell repertoires in cytomegalovirus infection. Study summary: Matching HLA type and CMV infection were both indicated by public TCR beta signatures.

Each CDR3 protein is one row after TCRdb ran MiXCR on the reads. Here the sample spans more than 350,000 distinct CDR3 sequences, approximately 31% being singletons. A note on this clonotype: Its specificity is unknown.

CDR1 SGHNT and CDR2 YYREEE come from the germline V gene (reference sequence). The CDR3 sequence is 14 residues long. Between the trimmed V and J ends, which lost 4 bases and 2 bases, there was a span of 13 bases. Whole-study findings and limits: Carriers of CMV and the relevant HLA type were discriminated by public TCR beta frequency. CMV-specific HLA-C-restricted TCR beta clonotypes dominated the ex vivo response.

What was sequenced was PBMCs. The sequence was obtained from a human donor in good health (CMV status not recorded). Some clones in this sample may be carry-over from other donors' samples. J is TRBJ2-7 and V is TRBV5-4, with D maybe TRBD2 (5 bases). The DNA of the CDR3 is TGTGCCAGCAGCGCGGGTCCTCTCACCTACGAGCAGTACTTC. Protein sequence: CASSAGPLTYEQYF.